This T cell receptor (beta chain) was sequenced during a study of cytomegalovirus exposure and HLA in healthy donors. The study, taken as a whole, reports: Cytomegalovirus association was assigned to about 150 TCR beta chains. The records held CMV serostatus as the only immune exposure information. Presence/absence comparisons presumed near-even sequencing depth among donors.

The PCR made use of 60 Vbeta and 13 Jbeta primers. Per the study methods: An analysis that came later counted roughly 80 million unique TCR beta chains, 10 million to 12 million shared. TCRdb keeps only in-frame clones here, not all; method: immunoSEQ multiplex PCR. Clone size and V and J calls were adopted from that table, with D and trimming inferred from the DNA. The sample includes 150,000 to 200,000 clones, 70% to 85% of them seen just once. Remarks on this clone: The antigen is undetermined.

Germline trimming cut 4 bases from V and 6 bases from J; bases unmatched to any gene: 13. The germline gives CDR1 SGHRS, CDR2 YFSETQ. The CDR3 loop spans 16 amino acids. Sequenced sample: PBMCs. This sequence originates from a man aged 50 to 60 in good health and CMV-seropositive. The V gene is TRBV5-1, the J gene TRBJ1-2; 9 nucleotides match TRBD1. The CDR3 DNA reads as TGCGCCAGCAGCCTATTCACAGGGGGCGGGGTGCATGGCTACACCTTC. Encoded protein: CASSLFTGGGVHGYTF.